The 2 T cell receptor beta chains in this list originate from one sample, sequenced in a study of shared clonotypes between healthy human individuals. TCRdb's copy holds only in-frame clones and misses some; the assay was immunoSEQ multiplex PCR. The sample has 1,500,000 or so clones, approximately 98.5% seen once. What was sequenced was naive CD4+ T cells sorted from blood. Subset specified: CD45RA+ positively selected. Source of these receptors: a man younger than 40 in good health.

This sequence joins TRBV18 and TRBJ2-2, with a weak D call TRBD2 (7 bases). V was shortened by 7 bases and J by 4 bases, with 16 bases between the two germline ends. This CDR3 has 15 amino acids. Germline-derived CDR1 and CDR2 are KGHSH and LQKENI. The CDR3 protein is CASLSRGAGTGELFF. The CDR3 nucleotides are TGTGCCAGCTTATCCCGGGGGGCCGGCACCGGGGAGCTGTTTTTT.

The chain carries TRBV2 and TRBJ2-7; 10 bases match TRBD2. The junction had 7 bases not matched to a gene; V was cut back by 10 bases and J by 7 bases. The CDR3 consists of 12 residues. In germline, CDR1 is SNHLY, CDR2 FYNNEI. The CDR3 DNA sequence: TGTGCCACCAAGCGGGAGGGCCGGGAGCAGTACTTC. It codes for CATKREGREQYF.